Only a few counts were recorded for the clone carrying this T cell receptor beta chain. Its antigen is still unknown. Amplification used 60 Vbeta primers and 13 Jbeta primers. Clones were read by immunoSEQ multiplex PCR, and TCRdb kept only the in-frame ones, dropping some. The sample holds tens of thousands of clones, about 76% seen once. The data were obtained in a study of cytomegalovirus exposure and HLA in healthy donors. For the study at large: Genotyping of some 400 donors showed that around 81% belonged to the Caucasian-associated ancestry cluster. Notes on the study in general: Reportedly, a later analysis found an Asian-associated ancestry cluster had fewer N-insertions than the roughly 630-donor mean. The authors excluded some V segments, including TRBV6-2 and TRBV6-3, as indistinguishable.

The CDR3 has 12 residues. From germline, CDR1 is PRHDT and CDR2 FYEKMQ (reference sequence). V was trimmed by 5 bases and J by 9 bases, leaving 11 bases between them. The gene calls are TRBV13 and TRBJ2-4; D gene unclear. Sequenced input: PBMCs. The clonotype comes from a man aged 45-65 years in good health and CMV-seronegative. This chain's CDR3 is CASSATEPIQYF. In nucleotides, the CDR3 is TGTGCCAGCAGCGCCACTGAGCCCATTCAGTACTTC.